The present entry profiles one T cell receptor beta chain with its context. One end of the junction varies from germline; a read error may be responsible. This sample stems from a study of tumor-infiltrating lymphocytes in oesophageal squamous cell carcinoma. Germline V gene lookup returns CDR1 KGHDR and CDR2 SFDVKD. This CDR3 is 13 amino acids long. TCRdb redid the calling of the PCR reads with MiXCR, one entry per CDR3 protein. The sample includes approximately 15,000 distinct CDR3 sequences, approximately 50% of them seen just once. The sequence derives from a male donor with esophageal squamous cell carcinoma. V is TRBV24-1 and J is TRBJ2-2; perhaps TRBD1 as D (6 bases). The sequenced material came from blood. The CDR3 DNA sequence: TGTGCCACCACAACAGGGAACTCCGGGGAGCTGTTTTTT. Encoded protein: CATTTGNSGELFF.